This TCR beta chain was obtained from a study of B cell selection in AIRE deficiency. Findings and caveats of the study: Approximately 32% of healthy-donor shared Treg TCRbeta sequences appeared in patient Tconv cells. CDR3s were shorter in shared Treg sequences, reflecting few non-templated nucleotide insertions.

The method was immunoSEQ multiplex PCR; TCRdb's version includes in-frame clones alone and lacks a portion of them. The sample has some 24,000 clones; about 96% are singletons. CD4+CD127+ cells were sorted as the conventional CD4 T cells. Trimming stripped 6 bases from V and 7 bases from J, with 10 bases between. The CDR3 has 11 amino acids. Germline V lookup: CDR1 MNHNS, CDR2 SASEGT. Regarding this clone: Its antigen is not known.

The V call is TRBV6-1, the J call TRBJ2-7; D remains ambiguous. What was sequenced was CD4+CD127+ conventional T cells sorted from PBMCs. The sequence was obtained from a human donor in good health. The CDR3: CASSPLEEQYF. CDR3 DNA sequence: TGTGCCAGCAGCCCCCTTGAAGAGCAGTACTTC.